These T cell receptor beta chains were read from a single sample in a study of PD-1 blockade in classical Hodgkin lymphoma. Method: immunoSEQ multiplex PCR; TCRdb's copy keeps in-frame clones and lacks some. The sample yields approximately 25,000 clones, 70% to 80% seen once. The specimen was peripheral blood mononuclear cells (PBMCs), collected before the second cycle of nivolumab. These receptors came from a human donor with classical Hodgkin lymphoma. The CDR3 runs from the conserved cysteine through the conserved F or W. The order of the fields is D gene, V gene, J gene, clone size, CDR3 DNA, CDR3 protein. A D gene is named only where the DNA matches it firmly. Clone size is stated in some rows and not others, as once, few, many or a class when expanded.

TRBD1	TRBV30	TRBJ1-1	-	TGTGCCTGGAACTCCTGGGACAGGCGGAACACTGAAGCTTTCTTT	CAWNSWDRRNTEAFF
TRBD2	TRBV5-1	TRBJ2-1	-	TGCGCCAGCAGCTTGGCTCCCTTTAGCGGGGCTTACAATGAGCAGTTCTTC	CASSLAPFSGAYNEQFF
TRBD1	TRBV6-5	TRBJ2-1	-	TGTGCCAGCAGTCGGACAGGGGGCTACAATGAGCAGTTCTTC	CASSRTGGYNEQFF
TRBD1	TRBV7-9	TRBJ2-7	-	TGTGCCAGCAGTTTACAGGGGTCGGCCTACGAGCAGTACTTC	CASSLQGSAYEQYF
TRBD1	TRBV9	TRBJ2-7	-	TGTGCCAGCAGCGTATCCGGACAGGGGCCCTACGAGCAGTACTTC	CASSVSGQGPYEQYF
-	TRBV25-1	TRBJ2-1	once	TGTGCCAGCAGTGAATGGGGTGAGCAGTTCTTC	CASSEWGEQFF
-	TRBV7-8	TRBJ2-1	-	TGTGCCAGCAGCTTAGCGGGAGCTTCCTACAATGAGCAGTTCTTC	CASSLAGASYNEQFF
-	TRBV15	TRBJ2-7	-	TGTGCCACCAGCAGAGATGGACACGAGCAGTACTTC	CATSRDGHEQYF
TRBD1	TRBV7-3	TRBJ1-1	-	TGTGCCAGCAGCTTAACTGGCGACAGGGAAACTGAAGCTTTCTTT	CASSLTGDRETEAFF
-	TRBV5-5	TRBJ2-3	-	TGTGCCAGCAGCAAAGGAAGTGACAGCTGGGATACGCAGTATTTT	CASSKGSDSWDTQYF
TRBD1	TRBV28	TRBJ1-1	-	TGTGCCAGCAGGGGCCCTGGGACAGGGTGGGGCACTGAAGCTTTCTTT	CASRGPGTGWGTEAFF
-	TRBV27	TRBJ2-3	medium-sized	TGTGCCAGCAGTTTCGGTACCCTCGGCACAGATACGCAGTATTTT	CASSFGTLGTDTQYF
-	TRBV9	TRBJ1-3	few	TGTGCCAGCAGCGTAGGGCTGACCGGAAACACCATATATTTT	CASSVGLTGNTIYF
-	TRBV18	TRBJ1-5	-	TGTGCCAGCTCCTCGGATGCGACAGGCTCCAATCAGCCCCAGCATTTT	CASSSDATGSNQPQHF
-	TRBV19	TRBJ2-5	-	TGTGCCAGTAAGGACATCCAAGAGACCCAGTACTTC	CASKDIQETQYF
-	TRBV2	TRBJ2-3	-	TGTGCCAGCAGTCCTCGACTCGATCCCACAGATACGCAGTATTTT	CASSPRLDPTDTQYF
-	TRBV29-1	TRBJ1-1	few	TGCAGCGTTGAAGAGGGGGTGAACACTGAAGCTTTCTTT	CSVEEGVNTEAFF
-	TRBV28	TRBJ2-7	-	TGTGCCAGCGGACTAGGGACAGGAGGATCCTACGAGCAGTACTTC	CASGLGTGGSYEQYF
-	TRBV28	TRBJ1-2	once	TGTGCCAGCAGTTTATCCCCAGGGAGGGGGTATGGCTACACCTTC	CASSLSPGRGYGYTF
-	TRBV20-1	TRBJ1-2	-	TGCAGTGCCGACGTCGGGTATGGCTACACCTTC	CSADVGYGYTF
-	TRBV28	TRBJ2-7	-	TGTGCCAGCAGTTTTGGGGACCGAGCCTACGAGCAGTACTTC	CASSFGDRAYEQYF
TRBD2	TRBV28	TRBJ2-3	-	TGTGCCATCGACGGGACTAGCGGTAACACAGATACGCAGTATTTT	CAIDGTSGNTDTQYF
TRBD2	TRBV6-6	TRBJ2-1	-	TGTGCCAGCAGTCTAGCGGGAGTTTACAATGAGCAGTTCTTC	CASSLAGVYNEQFF
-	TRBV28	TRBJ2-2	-	TGTGCCAGCAGCTCCGGACGGTACACCGGGGAGCTGTTTTTT	CASSSGRYTGELFF
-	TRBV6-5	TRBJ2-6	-	TGTGCCAGCAGTTACTCGCCGACTGGGGCCAACGTCCTGACTTTC	CASSYSPTGANVLTF
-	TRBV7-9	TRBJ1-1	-	TGTGCCAGCAGCTTGTCCCTCTGGGTCGACACTGAAGCTTTCTTT	CASSLSLWVDTEAFF
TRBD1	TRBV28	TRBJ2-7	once	TGTGCCAGCACTAGCCCGGGACAGGCGAACCCCTACGAGCAGTACTTC	CASTSPGQANPYEQYF
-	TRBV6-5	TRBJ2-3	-	TGTGCCAGCAGTCTAACCGTCTTCACAGATACGCAGTATTTT	CASSLTVFTDTQYF
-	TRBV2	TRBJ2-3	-	TGTGCCAGCAGGAAGGAGTCTACTAGCACAGATACGCAGTATTTT	CASRKESTSTDTQYF
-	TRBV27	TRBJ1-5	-	TGTGCCAGCAGTTTACGCCGGGCCGGCAATCAGCCCCAGCATTTT	CASSLRRAGNQPQHF
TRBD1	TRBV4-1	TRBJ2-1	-	TGCGCCAGCAGCCAAGGTCCTCCAGGGGGCGCGGGCAATGAGCAGTTCTTC	CASSQGPPGGAGNEQFF
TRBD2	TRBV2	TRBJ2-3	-	TGTGCCAGCAGTGAGAGGACTAGCGGCCTCACAGATACGCAGTATTTT	CASSERTSGLTDTQYF
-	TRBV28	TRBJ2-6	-	TGTGCCAGCAGTTTCGACGGAGGTCGTGTTTCTGGGGCCAACGTCCTGACTTTC	CASSFDGGRVSGANVLTF
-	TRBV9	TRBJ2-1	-	TGTGCCAGCAGCGCCACGGGATTCCTGTTCAATGAGCAGTTCTTC	CASSATGFLFNEQFF
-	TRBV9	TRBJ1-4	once	TGTGCCAGCAGCGTAGGGCGTTGGGGGGGAACTAATGAAAAACTGTTTTTT	CASSVGRWGGTNEKLFF
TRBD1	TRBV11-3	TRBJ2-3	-	TGTGCCAGCAGCAGAGACAGGGCGAGGACAGATACGCAGTATTTT	CASSRDRARTDTQYF
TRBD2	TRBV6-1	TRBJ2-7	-	TGTGCCAGCAGTGAACGCCTAGCGGGAGGGCCCCACGAGCAGTACTTC	CASSERLAGGPHEQYF
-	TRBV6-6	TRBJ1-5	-	TGTGCCAGCACCCAGCTGGGTTCGTATCAGCCCCAGCATTTT	CASTQLGSYQPQHF
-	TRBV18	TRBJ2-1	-	TGTGCCAGCTCACCTAAGACACGGATGACATACAATGAGCAGTTCTTC	CASSPKTRMTYNEQFF